This is a list of T cell receptor beta chains from one sample in a study of CD8+ T cells in alopecia areata. Only in-frame clones appear in the TCRdb table, and some are missing; sequencing was by immunoSEQ multiplex PCR. The sample consists of hundreds of thousands of clones, around 65% of them appearing once. The sample in question was CD4+ T cells sorted from blood, obtained around week 44, from a patient treated with tofacitinib. The receptors originated from a human donor with alopecia areata. Both conserved end residues are part of each CDR3. The D gene is left open where the match is weak. The size field is filled for only some rows; it gives once, few, many or a size class.

v_gene,j_gene,abundance,d_gene,CDR3aa,CDR3nt
TRBV29-1,TRBJ1-1,.,.,CSVNFGGGPTQPAFF,TGCAGCGTCAATTTCGGAGGGGGACCCACACAACCAGCTTTCTTT
TRBV5-6,TRBJ1-2,.,.,CASSPGQQGDYGYTF,TGTGCCAGCAGCCCGGGACAACAGGGCGACTATGGCTACACCTTC
TRBV15,TRBJ2-7,.,.,CATSRDGKSYEQYF,TGTGCCACCAGCAGAGATGGTAAATCCTACGAGCAGTACTTC
TRBV11-2,TRBJ2-3,.,TRBD1,CASSPGTGTDTQYF,TGTGCCAGCAGCCCCGGGACAGGGACAGATACGCAGTATTTT
TRBV29-1,TRBJ1-2,.,.,CSVEQQANYGYTF,TGCAGCGTTGAACAGCAAGCTAACTATGGCTACACCTTC
TRBV5-6,TRBJ1-2,few,.,CASSLLWPGAGGYTF,TGTGCCAGCAGCTTGCTCTGGCCAGGGGCAGGGGGCTACACCTTC
TRBV30,TRBJ2-1,.,.,CAWAEASLSRQFF,TGTGCCTGGGCAGAGGCTAGCCTTTCCCGGCAGTTCTTC
TRBV7-8,TRBJ1-5,.,.,CASSPRPADGNQPQHF,TGTGCCAGCAGCCCCCGTCCCGCGGACGGCAATCAGCCCCAGCATTTT
TRBV11-2,TRBJ2-7,few,.,CASSLGGSSYEQYF,TGTGCCAGCAGCTTAGGAGGGAGCTCCTACGAGCAGTACTTC
TRBV7-2,TRBJ2-2,few,TRBD1,CASSLPLGQGSSGELFF,TGTGCCAGCAGCTTACCTTTAGGACAGGGTTCGTCCGGGGAGCTGTTTTTT
TRBV14,TRBJ2-2,few,.,CASSLLGTANTGELFF,TGTGCCAGCAGCCTACTCGGGACGGCGAACACCGGGGAGCTGTTTTTT
TRBV6-6,TRBJ1-2,.,.,CASSLKSGGYTF,TGTGCCAGCAGCCTCAAATCCGGTGGCTACACCTTC
TRBV29-1,TRBJ2-3,.,.,CSVTTPVDTQYF,TGCAGCGTTACTACCCCCGTGGATACGCAGTATTTT
TRBV29-1,TRBJ2-3,.,TRBD1,CSVGRTGSTDTQYF,TGCAGCGTTGGAAGGACAGGCAGCACAGATACGCAGTATTTT
TRBV19,TRBJ2-1,few,TRBD2,CASSIRGTSAGRGDEQFF,TGTGCCAGTAGTATCCGCGGGACTAGCGCCGGTAGAGGTGATGAGCAGTTCTTC
TRBV9,TRBJ2-3,once,.,CASSVQGGDTQYF,TGTGCCAGCAGCGTCCAAGGGGGAGATACGCAGTATTTT
TRBV7-2,TRBJ2-3,.,.,CASSTQFGYGQYF,TGTGCCAGCAGCACCCAGTTTGGGTACGGGCAGTATTTT
TRBV7-2,TRBJ1-5,.,.,CASSPPGRSNQPQHF,TGTGCCAGCAGCCCCCCGGGACGGAGCAATCAGCCCCAGCATTTT
TRBV9,TRBJ2-3,.,TRBD2,CASSVALAGAPGTDTQYF,TGTGCCAGCAGCGTAGCATTAGCGGGGGCGCCCGGCACAGATACGCAGTATTTT
TRBV25-1,TRBJ2-1,.,.,CASSEPLSIHNEQFF,TGTGCCAGCAGTGAACCCCTTTCCATCCACAATGAGCAGTTCTTC
TRBV7-2,TRBJ1-6,.,.,CASSLAGRQGLRPLHF,TGTGCCAGCAGCTTAGCAGGTCGGCAGGGTCTCCGACCCCTCCACTTT
TRBV2,TRBJ2-3,once,.,CASINTDTQYF,TGTGCCAGCATAAACACAGATACGCAGTATTTT
TRBV10-3,TRBJ1-1,few,TRBD1,CAIREGQGAEAFF,TGTGCCATCAGGGAGGGACAGGGCGCTGAAGCTTTCTTT
TRBV5-6,TRBJ2-7,.,TRBD2,CASSLGGTSKHEQYF,TGTGCCAGCAGCTTGGGGGGGACTAGCAAGCACGAGCAGTACTTC
TRBV29-1,TRBJ2-3,few,.,CSVGAALSTDTQYF,TGCAGCGTTGGCGCAGCCCTTAGCACAGATACGCAGTATTTT
TRBV9,TRBJ2-1,.,TRBD1,CASSVDLTGIKYNEQFF,TGTGCCAGCAGCGTTGACTTGACAGGGATAAAGTACAATGAGCAGTTCTTC
TRBV7-2,TRBJ2-7,few,TRBD1,CASSSSGQGPYEQYF,TGTGCCAGCAGCTCCTCGGGACAGGGTCCCTACGAGCAGTACTTC
TRBV10-2,TRBJ1-5,few,.,CASSRTDPNQPQHF,TGCGCCAGCAGTCGGACAGACCCTAATCAGCCCCAGCATTTT
TRBV30,TRBJ1-2,.,.,CAWKGGRGDVSAYGYTF,TGTGCCTGGAAAGGTGGTCGTGGGGACGTATCTGCCTATGGCTACACCTTC
TRBV6-6,TRBJ1-6,.,TRBD1,CASSTRTGRSPLHF,TGTGCCAGCAGTACGCGGACAGGGCGGTCACCCCTCCACTTT
TRBV5-6,TRBJ1-6,.,.,CASSRYNSPLHF,TGTGCCAGCAGCCGTTATAATTCACCCCTCCACTTT
TRBV6-6,TRBJ1-2,.,.,CASSYSKGGNGYTF,TGTGCCAGCAGTTACTCGAAAGGGGGGAATGGCTACACCTTC
TRBV19,TRBJ1-1,.,.,CASSKGMNTEAFF,TGTGCCAGTAGTAAAGGGATGAACACTGAAGCTTTCTTT
TRBV2,TRBJ2-1,.,TRBD2,CASRGFTTSDNEQFF,TGTGCCAGCAGGGGATTCACGACTAGCGACAATGAGCAGTTCTTC
TRBV7-9,TRBJ1-6,.,TRBD1,CASRGQDYSPLHF,TGTGCCAGCAGAGGACAGGACTATTCACCCCTCCACTTT
TRBV7-3,TRBJ1-2,.,.,CASSPLNYGYTF,TGTGCCAGCAGCCCCTTAAACTATGGCTACACCTTC
TRBV19,TRBJ2-5,.,.,CASSTHRTTLQETQYF,TGTGCCAGTAGTACCCATCGGACTACTCTACAAGAGACCCAGTACTTC
TRBV7-3,TRBJ2-2,.,.,CASSLLEGTGELFF,TGTGCCAGCAGCTTACTAGAGGGCACCGGGGAGCTGTTTTTT
TRBV5-1,TRBJ2-2,few,.,CASSFGANTGELFF,TGCGCCAGCAGCTTCGGAGCGAACACCGGGGAGCTGTTTTTT
TRBV6-6,TRBJ2-5,.,.,CASSYRETQYF,TGTGCCAGCAGTTACAGGGAGACCCAGTACTTC
TRBV28,TRBJ2-1,few,.,CASSFSGQSGEQFF,TGTGCCAGCAGTTTTTCCGGACAGTCGGGTGAGCAGTTCTTC
TRBV7-2,TRBJ1-1,.,.,CASSLDRMNTEAFF,TGTGCCAGCAGCCTTGACAGAATGAACACTGAAGCTTTCTTT
TRBV7-2,TRBJ1-1,.,.,CASSLGTEAFF,TGTGCCAGCAGCTTGGGTACTGAAGCTTTCTTT
TRBV7-2,TRBJ2-1,.,TRBD2,CASSPRWEGIFF,TGTGCCAGCAGCCCTCGTTGGGAGGGTATCTTCTTC
TRBV4-3,TRBJ1-1,.,.,CASSREQWSEAFF,TGCGCCAGCAGCCGAGAACAGTGGTCTGAAGCTTTCTTT
TRBV9,TRBJ1-1,many,TRBD1,CASSRQGTLNTEAFF,TGTGCCAGCAGTCGACAGGGTACCTTGAACACTGAAGCTTTCTTT
TRBV2,TRBJ1-1,.,.,CASSDQYMNTEAFF,TGTGCCAGCAGTGATCAGTACATGAACACTGAAGCTTTCTTT
TRBV29-1,TRBJ1-2,few,.,CSAWGGEGNGYTF,TGCAGCGCCTGGGGCGGGGAGGGGAATGGCTACACCTTC
TRBV4-3,TRBJ2-1,.,TRBD2,CASSQTGLARGEQFF,TGCGCCAGCAGCCAAACGGGACTAGCAAGAGGTGAGCAGTTCTTC
TRBV11-2,TRBJ2-7,.,.,CASSLSQLSYEQYF,TGTGCCAGCAGCTTAAGCCAGCTCTCCTACGAGCAGTACTTC
TRBV29-1,TRBJ2-7,few,.,CSVANRISYEQYF,TGCAGCGTTGCTAACAGGATCTCCTACGAGCAGTACTTC
TRBV5-6,TRBJ2-7,.,.,CASSLISYEQYF,TGTGCCAGCAGCTTGATAAGCTACGAGCAGTACTTC
TRBV29-1,TRBJ2-3,.,.,CSVGGRVGTDTQYF,TGCAGCGTTGGGGGCAGGGTAGGCACAGATACGCAGTATTTT
TRBV4-3,TRBJ2-3,once,.,CASSQEGSTTSTDTQYF,TGCGCCAGCAGCCAAGAGGGGAGTACTACTAGCACAGATACGCAGTATTTT
TRBV7-2,TRBJ2-2,few,.,CASTTPRDGGELFF,TGTGCCAGTACAACTCCCAGGGATGGCGGGGAGCTGTTTTTT
TRBV9,TRBJ1-4,.,TRBD1,CASSAPAPGQGGEKLFF,TGTGCCAGCAGCGCCCCCGCCCCGGGACAGGGGGGTGAAAAACTGTTTTTT
TRBV2,TRBJ2-7,.,.,CASSGQTEQYF,TGTGCCAGCAGCGGACAAACCGAGCAGTACTTC
TRBV19,TRBJ2-6,.,.,CASGLRNSGANVLTF,TGTGCCAGTGGTCTACGAAACTCTGGGGCCAACGTCCTGACCTTC